This TCR beta chain is from a study of regulatory T cells in long-lasting Graves disease. Researchers made TCR beta libraries by using iRepertoire HTBI primers and running Arm-PCR on CDR3 regions. TCRdb reanalysed the multiplex PCR reads using MiXCR and keeps one entry per CDR3 protein. The sample consists of 700,000 or so distinct CDR3 sequences, 25% to 35% of them appearing once. Study-wide points: Preferential use of TRBV28, TRBJ1-2 and TRBJ2-5 was seen in persistent disease. Lower TCR diversity characterized persistent Graves' patients relative to newly diagnosed patients.

Time point given: persistent/refractory GD, antithyroid drugs over 5 years with positive TRAb. After RNA was extracted from PBMCs, the TCR library was made from it. From an endocrinology department in Xi'an, China, came the patients. The length of the CDR3 is 13 residues. Germline values: CDR1 SGHTA, CDR2 FQGTGA. V was trimmed by 5 bases and J by 5 bases, leaving 12 bases between them. This clonotype showed up just a few times. Its antigen is not known. Sequenced material: peripheral blood mononuclear cells (PBMCs), taken when the disease was refractory, from a patient treated with antithyroid drugs. The sequence was obtained from a female donor with Graves disease. The chain combines TRBV7-3 with TRBJ1-1, with D unclear. DNA for the CDR3: TGTGCCAGCAGCGCCCAGCCCGGGACTGAAGCTTTCTTT. Amino acid sequence: CASSAQPGTEAFF.